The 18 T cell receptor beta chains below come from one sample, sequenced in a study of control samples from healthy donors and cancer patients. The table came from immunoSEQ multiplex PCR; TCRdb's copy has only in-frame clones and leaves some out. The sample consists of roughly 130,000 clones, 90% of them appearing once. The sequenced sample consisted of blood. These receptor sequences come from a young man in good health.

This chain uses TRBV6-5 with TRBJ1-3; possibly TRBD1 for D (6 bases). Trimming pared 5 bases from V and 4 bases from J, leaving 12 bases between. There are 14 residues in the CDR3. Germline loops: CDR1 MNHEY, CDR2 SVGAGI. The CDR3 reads CASSITGSGNTIYF. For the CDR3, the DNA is TGTGCCAGCAGTATAACAGGGAGCGGAAACACCATATATTTT.

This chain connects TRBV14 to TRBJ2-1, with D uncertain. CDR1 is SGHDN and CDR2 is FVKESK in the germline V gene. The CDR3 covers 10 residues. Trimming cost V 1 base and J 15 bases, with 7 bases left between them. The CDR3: CASSQALWFF. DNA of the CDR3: TGTGCCAGCAGCCAAGCCCTGTGGTTCTTC.

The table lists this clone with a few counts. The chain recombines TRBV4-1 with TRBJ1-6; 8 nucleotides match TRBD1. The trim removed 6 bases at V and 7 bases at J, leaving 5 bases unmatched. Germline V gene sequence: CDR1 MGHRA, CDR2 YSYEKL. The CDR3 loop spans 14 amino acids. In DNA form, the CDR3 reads TGCGCCAGCAGAGGGGGGACAGGAAATTCACCCCTCCACTTT. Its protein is CASRGGTGNSPLHF.

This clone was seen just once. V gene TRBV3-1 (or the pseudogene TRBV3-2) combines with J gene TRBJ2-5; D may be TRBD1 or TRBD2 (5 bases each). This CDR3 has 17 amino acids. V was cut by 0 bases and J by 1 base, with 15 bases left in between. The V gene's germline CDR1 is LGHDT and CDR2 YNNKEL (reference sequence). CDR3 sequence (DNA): TGTGCCAGCAGCCAAGAATACCCCCGGGACCCCCAAGAGACCCAGTACTTC. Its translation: CASSQEYPRDPQETQYF.

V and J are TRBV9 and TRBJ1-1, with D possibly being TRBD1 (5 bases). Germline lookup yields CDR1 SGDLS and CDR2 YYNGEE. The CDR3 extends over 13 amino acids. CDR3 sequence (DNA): TGTGCGTCGGCCCCAGGGCGGAACACTGAAGCTTTCTTT. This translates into CASAPGRNTEAFF.

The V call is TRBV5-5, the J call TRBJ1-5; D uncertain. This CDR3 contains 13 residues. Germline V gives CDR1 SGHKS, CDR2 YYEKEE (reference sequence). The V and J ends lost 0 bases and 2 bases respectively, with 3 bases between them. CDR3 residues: CASSLGRNQPQHF. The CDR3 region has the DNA TGTGCCAGCAGCTTGGGGCGCAATCAGCCCCAGCATTTT.

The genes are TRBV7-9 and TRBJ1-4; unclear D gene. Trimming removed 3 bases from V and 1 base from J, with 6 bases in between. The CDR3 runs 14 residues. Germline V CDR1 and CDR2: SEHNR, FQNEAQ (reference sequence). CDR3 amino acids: CASSFVGTNEKLFF. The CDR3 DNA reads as TGTGCCAGCAGCTTTGTGGGAACTAATGAAAAACTGTTTTTT. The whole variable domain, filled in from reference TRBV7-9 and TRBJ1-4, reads DTGVSQNPRHKITKRGQNVTFRCDPISEHNRLYWYRQTLGQGPEFLTYFQNEAQLEKSRLLSDRFSAERPKGSFSTLEIQRTEQGDSAMYLCASSFVGTNEKLFFGSGTQLSVL.

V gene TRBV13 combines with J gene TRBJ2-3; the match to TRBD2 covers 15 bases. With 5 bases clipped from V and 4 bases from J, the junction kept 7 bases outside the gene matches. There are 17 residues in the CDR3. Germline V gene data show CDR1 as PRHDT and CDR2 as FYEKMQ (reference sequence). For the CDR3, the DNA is TGTGCCAGCAGCCCAGGACTAGCGGGGGGGCCGGCAGATACGCAGTATTTT. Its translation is CASSPGLAGGPADTQYF. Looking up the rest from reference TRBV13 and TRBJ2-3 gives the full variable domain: AAGVIQSPRHLIKEKRETATLKCYPIPRHDTVYWYQQGPGQDPQFLISFYEKMQSDKGSIPDRFSAQQFSDYHSELNMSSLELGDSALYFCASSPGLAGGPADTQYFGPGTRLTVL.

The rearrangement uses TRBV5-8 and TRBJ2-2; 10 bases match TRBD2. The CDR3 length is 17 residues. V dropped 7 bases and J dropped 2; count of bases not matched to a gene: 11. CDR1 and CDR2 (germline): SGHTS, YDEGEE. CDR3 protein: CASLGASGGPNTGELFF. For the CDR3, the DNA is TGTGCCAGCTTGGGGGCTAGCGGGGGCCCAAACACCGGGGAGCTGTTTTTT.

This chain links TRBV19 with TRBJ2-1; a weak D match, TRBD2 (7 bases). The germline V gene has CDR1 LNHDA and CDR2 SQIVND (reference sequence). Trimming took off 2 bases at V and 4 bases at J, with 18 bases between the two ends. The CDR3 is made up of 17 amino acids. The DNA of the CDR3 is TGTGCCAGTAGTATACCTTGGGGGGGCATTAAGTACAATGAGCAGTTCTTC. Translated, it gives CASSIPWGGIKYNEQFF.

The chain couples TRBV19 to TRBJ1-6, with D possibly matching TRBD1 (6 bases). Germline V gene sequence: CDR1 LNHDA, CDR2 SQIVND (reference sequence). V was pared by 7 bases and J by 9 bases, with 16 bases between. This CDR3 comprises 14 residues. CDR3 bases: TGTGCCAGTACCCCCCGCCAGGGGAGTTCACCCCTCCACTTT. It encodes CASTPRQGSSPLHF.

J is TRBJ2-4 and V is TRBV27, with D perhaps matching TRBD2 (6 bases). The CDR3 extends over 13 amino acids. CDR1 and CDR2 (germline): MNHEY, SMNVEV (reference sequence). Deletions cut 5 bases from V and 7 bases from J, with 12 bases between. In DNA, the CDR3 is TGTGCCAGCAGTGCGGGGCAGGGTAACATTCAGTACTTC. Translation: CASSAGQGNIQYF.

Written as DNA, the CDR3 is TGTGCCAGCAGTTACGTGGGGGGTGAGCAGTTCTTC. Protein product: CASSYVGGEQFF. The chain has TRBV6-6 and TRBJ2-1, with D maybe TRBD2 (6 bases). The germline gives CDR1 MNHNY, CDR2 SVGAGI (reference sequence). This CDR3 region has 12 residues. V lost 2 bases and J 9 bases, leaving 8 bases between the germline ends.

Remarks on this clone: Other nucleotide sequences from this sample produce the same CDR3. The CDR3 here is CASSLSQETQYF. CDR3 nucleotide sequence: TGCGCCAGCAGCTTGTCTCAAGAGACCCAGTACTTC. This chain joins TRBV5-1 and TRBJ2-5; D is uncertain. Per the germline V gene, CDR1 is SGHRS and CDR2 is YFSETQ. Deletions cut 1 base from V and 2 bases from J, with 3 bases between. The CDR3 length is 12 residues.

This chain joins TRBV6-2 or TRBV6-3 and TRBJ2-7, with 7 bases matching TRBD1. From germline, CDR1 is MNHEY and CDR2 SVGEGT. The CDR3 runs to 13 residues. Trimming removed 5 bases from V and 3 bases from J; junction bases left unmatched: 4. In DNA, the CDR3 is TGTGCCAGCAGTGACCGACAGGGCTACGAGCAGTACGTC. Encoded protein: CASSDRQGYEQYV.

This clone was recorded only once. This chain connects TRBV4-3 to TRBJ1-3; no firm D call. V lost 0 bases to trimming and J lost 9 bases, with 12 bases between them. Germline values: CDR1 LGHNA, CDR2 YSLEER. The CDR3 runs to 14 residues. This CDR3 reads CASSQDESLGTIYF. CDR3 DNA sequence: TGCGCCAGCAGCCAAGACGAGTCGCTGGGCACCATATATTTT.

The DNA of the CDR3 is TGTGCCAGCAGCCGAGGGACAGAAGGCTATGGCTACACCTTC. Translated, it gives CASSRGTEGYGYTF. The chain is built from TRBV4-2 and TRBJ1-2; 7 nucleotides line up with TRBD1. Germline V lookup: CDR1 LGHNA, CDR2 YNFKEQ. The CDR3 totals 14 residues. V lost 4 bases, J lost 4 bases, and 6 bases stayed unmatched.

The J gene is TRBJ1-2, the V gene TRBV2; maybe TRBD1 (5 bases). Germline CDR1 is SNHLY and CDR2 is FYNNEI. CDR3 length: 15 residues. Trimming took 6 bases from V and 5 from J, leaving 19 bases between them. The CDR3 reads CASRSQPGPTYGYTF. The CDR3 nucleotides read TGTGCCAGCAGGTCCCAACCGGGACCAACTTATGGCTACACCTTC.